Shown below are 23 T cell receptor beta chains from a single sample sequenced in a study of Ad26.COV2.S vaccination and SARS-CoV-2 variants listed by TCRdb under 2021. In light of the paper, this sample's treatment or condition label describes: roughly 20 received Ad26.COV2.S at low or high dose, single or two shots; several received placebo; per-sample allocation not given. For vaccine and placebo recipients, the sequenced repertoires came from samples collected on day 63 after the first injection. Receptor amplification or capture employed the immunoSEQ multiplex PCR assay. Here the immuneACCESS table is served through TCRdb, limited to in-frame sequences with V and J called. Missing clones are a known gap in these copies; in checked studies unresolved V genes cover under half, and the rest lacks a known reason. The sample data list about 350,000 clones, and about 87% of these were observed just once. Around 5.8% of the sample lies in the top ten.

This specimen consisted of peripheral blood, obtained in a trial of Ad26.COV2.S vaccine versus placebo. These receptors were collected from a person aged 18-65 years who received the Ad26.COV2.S COVID-19 vaccine or a placebo.

The chain combines TRBV19 with TRBJ1-6, with D possibly TRBD1 on 5 matching bases. The CDR3 extends over 13 amino acids. V lost 5 bases and J lost 8, with 10 bases in between. Germline V gene sequence: CDR1 LNHDA, CDR2 SQIVND (reference sequence). The CDR3 loop is CASSPPGDSPLHF. CDR3 bases: TGTGCCAGTAGTCCCCCGGGGGATTCACCCCTCCACTTT. The whole variable domain, remainder taken from reference TRBV19 and TRBJ1-6, is DGGITQSPKYLFRKEGQNVTLSCEQNLNHDAMYWYRQDPGQGLRLIYYSQIVNDFQKGDIAEGYSVSREKKESFPLTVTSAQKNPTAFYLCASSPPGDSPLHFGNGTRLTVT.

The J gene is TRBJ2-7, the V gene TRBV5-1, with D hard to call. The CDR3 is made up of 16 amino acids. Deletions cut 6 bases from V and 0 bases from J, with 19 bases between. The germline CDR1 and CDR2 sequences are SGHRS and YFSETQ. The CDR3 DNA reads as TGCGCCAGCAACTCAGGTGGCCAGGCTTTCTCCTACGAGCAGTACTTC. Its translation: CASNSGGQAFSYEQYF.

This chain joins TRBV20-1 and TRBJ2-1; D gene ambiguous. The CDR3 sequence is 11 residues long. CDR1 and CDR2 (germline): DFQATT, SNEGSKA (reference sequence). The ends were cut back, 1 base at V and 10 bases at J, with 8 bases in the middle. The chain's CDR3 is CSARVRREQFF. The CDR3 nucleotides are TGCAGTGCTAGAGTACGGCGAGAGCAGTTCTTC.

This chain connects TRBV11-3 to TRBJ2-2; possible D gene TRBD1, 6 bases. Between the trimmed V and J ends, which lost 5 bases and 1 base, there was a span of 11 bases. The CDR3 is 15 residues long. The germline V gene encodes CDR1 SGHNT and CDR2 YENEEA. CDR3 sequence reads: CASSNMDRNTGELFF. CDR3 nucleotide sequence: TGTGCCAGCAGCAATATGGACAGGAACACCGGGGAGCTGTTTTTT.

V usage is TRBV29-1 and J usage is TRBJ1-2; possibly TRBD1 for D (6 bases). Trimming cost V 2 bases and J 0 bases, with 16 bases left between them. Germline CDR1 is SQVTM and CDR2 is ANQGSEA. The CDR3 loop spans 16 amino acids. In nucleotides, the CDR3 is TGCAGCGTTGAACGGGGGCTCCTTTCATCTAACTATGGCTACACCTTC. It specifies CSVERGLLSSNYGYTF.

The CDR3 region has the DNA TGTGCCAGCAGTCGACCTAGCGGGAGAGGCGAGCAGTTCTTC. Protein sequence: CASSRPSGRGEQFF. V is TRBV6-5 and J is TRBJ2-1, with 10 bases aligning to TRBD2. V was pared by 5 bases and J by 10 bases, with 8 bases of the junction left unmatched. CDR1 and CDR2 from the germline V gene are MNHEY and SVGAGI. This CDR3 contains 14 residues.

The rearrangement uses TRBV5-8 and TRBJ1-2, with no clear D. Trimming left V 4 bases short and J 8 bases short, with 15 bases between. This CDR3 has 13 amino acids. CDR1 and CDR2 (germline): SGHTS, YDEGEE. CDR3 DNA: TGTGCCAGCAGCCTGACACAAGTTCACGGCTACACCTTC. This translates into CASSLTQVHGYTF.

V gene TRBV3-1 (or the pseudogene TRBV3-2) combines with J gene TRBJ2-3; no clear D gene. CDR1 is LGHDT, CDR2 YNNKEL, per germline (reference sequence). The V end lost 2 bases, the J end lost 3 bases, and 9 bases lay between the germline ends. The CDR3 has 14 amino acids. The CDR3 DNA reads as TGTGCCAGCAGCCAACGCGCAGAGACAGATACGCAGTATTTT. It is translated as CASSQRAETDTQYF.

The V call is TRBV19, the J call TRBJ2-2; D is unresolved. The CDR3 contains 14 residues. V was clipped by 5 bases and J by 0 bases, with 7 bases between them. Germline V gene lookup returns CDR1 LNHDA and CDR2 SQIVND (reference sequence). The CDR3 loop reads CASSRQANTGELFF. CDR3 coding DNA: TGTGCCAGTAGTCGTCAAGCGAACACCGGGGAGCTGTTTTTT.

The rearrangement links TRBV9 to TRBJ2-7, with D possibly called TRBD1 or TRBD2 (6 bases each). This CDR3 has 16 residues. CDR1 is SGDLS, CDR2 YYNGEE, per germline. V was shortened by 3 bases and J by 2 bases, with 18 bases between the two germline ends. CDR3 residues: CASSAEEGHLTYEQYF. The CDR3 DNA is TGTGCCAGCAGCGCGGAGGAGGGACACTTGACCTACGAGCAGTACTTC.

V is TRBV9 and J is TRBJ1-2; 7 bases are a match to TRBD1. Germline CDR1 SGDLS, CDR2 YYNGEE. V was clipped by 4 bases and J by 4 bases; unmatched bases: 13. The CDR3 loop spans 16 amino acids. The CDR3 DNA reads as TGTGCCAGCAGCTCCTCTCGACAGGGCCTCTTCTATGGCTACACCTTC. It codes for CASSSSRQGLFYGYTF. The full variable domain, in which reference TRBV9 and TRBJ1-2 provide the parts outside the CDR3, is DSGVTQTPKHLITATGQRVTLRCSPRSGDLSVYWYQQSLDQGLQFLIQYYNGEERAKGNILERFSAQQFPDLHSELNLSSLELGDSALYFCASSSSRQGLFYGYTFGSGTRLTVV.

This clone appeared once. Mismatch with germline at one junction end may stem from a read error. CDR3 loop: CASCEGGLFEQYF. The CDR3 nucleotides are TGTGCCAGCTGTGAAGGGGGGTTGTTCGAGCAGTACTTC. This chain connects TRBV2 to TRBJ2-7; D may match TRBD1 or TRBD2 (6 bases each). This CDR3 contains 13 residues. The V gene's germline CDR1 is SNHLY and CDR2 FYNNEI.

The chain joins TRBV28 to TRBJ2-3, with 7 bases fitting TRBD1. Germline V gene data show CDR1 as MDHEN and CDR2 as SYDVKM. CDR3 size: 15 residues. Trimming removed 3 bases from V and 0 bases from J; junction bases left unmatched: 3. CDR3 sequence reads: CASSFVTGSTDTQYF. The CDR3 DNA reads as TGTGCCAGCAGTTTTGTGACAGGGAGCACAGATACGCAGTATTTT.

This sequence joins TRBV7-2 and TRBJ2-7, with a weak D call TRBD1 (6 bases). The germline gives CDR1 SGHTA, CDR2 FQGNSA. The CDR3 runs to 15 residues. V lost 8 bases, J lost 1 base, and 18 bases lay in between. The CDR3 loop is CASGQPPGTSYEQYF. The CDR3 DNA is TGTGCCAGCGGCCAACCTCCCGGGACATCCTACGAGCAGTACTTC.

V usage is TRBV19 and J usage is TRBJ2-7; no clear D. Deletions cut 9 bases from V and 2 bases from J, with 8 bases between. The V gene's germline CDR1 is LNHDA and CDR2 SQIVND (reference sequence). The CDR3 contains 11 residues. In DNA, the CDR3 is TGTGCCAGCTCCTCTACCTACGAGCAGTACTTC. It encodes CASSSTYEQYF. Together with reference TRBV19 and TRBJ2-7, the CDR3 gives the full variable domain: DGGITQSPKYLFRKEGQNVTLSCEQNLNHDAMYWYRQDPGQGLRLIYYSQIVNDFQKGDIAEGYSVSREKKESFPLTVTSAQKNPTAFYLCASSSTYEQYFGPGTRLTVT.

J is TRBJ2-3 and V is TRBV7-9; D call uncertain. V was shortened by 0 bases and J by 2 bases, with 6 bases between the two germline ends. Germline lookup yields CDR1 SEHNR and CDR2 FQNEAQ (reference sequence). This CDR3 has 14 residues. The CDR3 DNA follows: TGTGCCAGCAGCTTAGCGGGCCACACAGATACGCAGTATTTT. It translates to CASSLAGHTDTQYF.

The chain employs TRBV6-2 or TRBV6-3 and TRBJ1-5; D ambiguous. The CDR3 spans 14 residues. The V end was cut by 4 bases, the J end by 0 bases, with 7 bases between. CDR1 is MNHEY, CDR2 SVGEGT, per germline. CDR3 region: CASSWTYSNQPQHF. DNA of the CDR3: TGTGCCAGCAGTTGGACCTATAGCAATCAGCCCCAGCATTTT.

The V gene is TRBV18, the J gene TRBJ1-3, with TRBD1 matching over 9 bases. CDR1 and CDR2 (germline): KGHSH, LQKENI. J lost 3 bases, V lost 6 bases, and 9 bases had no gene match. CDR3 length equals 16 residues. CDR3 protein: CASSQDRTGDGNTIYF. In DNA, the CDR3 is TGTGCCAGCTCCCAAGACCGGACAGGGGATGGAAACACCATATATTTT.

The rearrangement joins TRBV30 to TRBJ1-2; no reliable D call. V was cut by 4 bases and J by 4 bases, with 13 bases left in between. Germline CDR1 GTSNPN, CDR2 SVGIG (reference sequence). This CDR3 is 13 amino acids long. The CDR3 coding sequence is TGTGCCTGGAATAAGGGAAGGCCCTATGGCTACACCTTC. Protein product: CAWNKGRPYGYTF.

CDR3 in DNA: TGCGCCAGCAGCTTGGGGAGGCTAGGATACGACACTGAAGCTTTCTTT. Its protein is CASSLGRLGYDTEAFF. V gene TRBV5-1 combines with J gene TRBJ1-1; the D is unclear. The CDR3 extends over 16 amino acids. V lost 0 bases, J lost 3 bases, and 15 bases lay in between. Germline V gene data show CDR1 as SGHRS and CDR2 as YFSETQ. The full variable domain, with the rest looked up from reference TRBV5-1 and TRBJ1-1, is KAGVTQTPRYLIKTRGQQVTLSCSPISGHRSVSWYQQTPGQGLQFLFEYFSETQRNKGNFPGRFSGRQFSNSRSEMNVSTLELGDSALYLCASSLGRLGYDTEAFFGQGTRLTVV.

This clone appeared many times. The genes are TRBV27 and TRBJ2-1; 9 nucleotides match TRBD2. With 3 bases clipped from V and 15 bases from J, the junction kept 9 bases outside the gene matches. CDR1 and CDR2 from the germline V gene are MNHEY and SMNVEV (reference sequence). The CDR3 is 13 residues long. DNA of the CDR3: TGTGCCAGCAGTTTCGGGACTAGCCGGGCCGTGTTCTTC. Protein sequence: CASSFGTSRAVFF.

The chain combines TRBV5-1 with TRBJ2-7; 7 bases align to TRBD2. V was pared by 5 bases and J by 4 bases, with 12 bases of the junction left unmatched. This CDR3 has 15 amino acids. The germline gives CDR1 SGHRS, CDR2 YFSETQ. CDR3 DNA: TGCGCCAGCAGTTCGATCGGGGGGAGAAGGTACGAGCAGTACTTC. It is translated as CASSSIGGRRYEQYF.

The J gene is TRBJ2-7, the V gene TRBV10-3, with D possibly being TRBD2 (6 bases). This CDR3 has 14 residues. The V gene lost 10 bases and the J gene lost 1 base, with 17 bases spanning the gap. Germline assignment: CDR1 ENHRY and CDR2 SYGVKD. CDR3 coding DNA: TGTGCCACCACTTTGGAGGGTACGTCCTACGAGCAGTACTTC. It specifies CATTLEGTSYEQYF.